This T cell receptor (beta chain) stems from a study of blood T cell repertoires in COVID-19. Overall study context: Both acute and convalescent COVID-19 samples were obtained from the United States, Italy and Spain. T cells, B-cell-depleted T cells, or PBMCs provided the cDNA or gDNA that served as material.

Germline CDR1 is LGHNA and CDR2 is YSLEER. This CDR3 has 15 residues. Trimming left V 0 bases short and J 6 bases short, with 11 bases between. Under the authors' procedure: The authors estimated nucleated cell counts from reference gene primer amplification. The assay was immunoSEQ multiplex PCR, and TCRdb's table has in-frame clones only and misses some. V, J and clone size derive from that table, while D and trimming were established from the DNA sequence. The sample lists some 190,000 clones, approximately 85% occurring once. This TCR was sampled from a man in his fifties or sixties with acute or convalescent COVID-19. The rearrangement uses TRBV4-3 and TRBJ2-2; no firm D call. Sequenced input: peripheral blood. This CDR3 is CASSQESDLAGELFF. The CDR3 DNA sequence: TGCGCCAGCAGCCAAGAGAGTGATTTAGCCGGGGAGCTGTTTTTT.